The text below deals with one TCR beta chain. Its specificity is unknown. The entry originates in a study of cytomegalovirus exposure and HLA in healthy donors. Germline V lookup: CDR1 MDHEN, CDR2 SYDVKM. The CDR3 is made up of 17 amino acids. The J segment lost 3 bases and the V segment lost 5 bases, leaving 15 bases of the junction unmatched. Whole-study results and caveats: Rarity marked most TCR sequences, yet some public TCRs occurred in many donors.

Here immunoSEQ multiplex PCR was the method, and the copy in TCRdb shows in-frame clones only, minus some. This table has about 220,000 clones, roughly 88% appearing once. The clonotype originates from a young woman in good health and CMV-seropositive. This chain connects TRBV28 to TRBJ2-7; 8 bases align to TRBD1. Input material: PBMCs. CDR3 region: CASSTKSDRGVYYEQYF. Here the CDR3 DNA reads TGTGCCAGCAGTACGAAATCCGACAGGGGAGTCTACTACGAGCAGTACTTC.